Sequencing of this T cell receptor beta chain was carried out in a study of blood T cell repertoires in COVID-19. Turning to the study itself: Acute-phase and convalescent COVID-19 samples originated in the United States, Italy and Spain. T cells, B-cell-depleted T cells, or PBMCs provided the cDNA or gDNA that served as material.

Original handling: The authors estimated nucleated cell counts from reference gene primer amplification. Some clones are missing from TCRdb's copy, which holds only in-frame ones; the method was immunoSEQ multiplex PCR. For V, J and clone size, that table is used; D and trimming come from the DNA. The sample yields more than 150,000 clones, approximately 87% seen once. Source material: peripheral blood. This clonotype originated in a woman aged 18-29 years who had recovered from COVID-19.

The CDR3 DNA reads TGTGCCAGCAGCCTGCGGGGGGCTAGCACAGATACGCAGTATTTT. Its translation is CASSLRGASTDTQYF. The chain uses TRBV5-4 and TRBJ2-3, with TRBD2 matching over 8 bases. The junction had 4 bases not matched to a gene; V was cut back by 4 bases and J by 0 bases. CDR1 is SGHNT, CDR2 YYREEE, per germline (reference sequence). The CDR3 contains 15 residues.